These 15 T cell receptor beta chains originate from one sample sequenced in a study of T cells after posttransplantation cyclophosphamide. The naive gate required viable CD3+CD4+ or CD3+CD8+ cells with CCR7+CD45RA+CD45RO-CD95-CD27+CD28+ phenotype. The data were produced by immunoSEQ multiplex PCR, yet TCRdb's version contains in-frame clones alone and is incomplete. Among about 15,000 clones listed, roughly 94% were seen once. The sample was naive CD4+ T cells sorted from blood. These receptors all come from a woman between 50 and 59 years old in good health and a related stem cell transplant donor.

The chain couples TRBV19 to TRBJ1-1; 7 bases map to TRBD1. Germline trimming cut 4 bases from V and 4 bases from J; bases unmatched to any gene: 12. This CDR3 has 16 amino acids. CDR1 LNHDA and CDR2 SQIVND come from the germline V gene (reference sequence). The CDR3 DNA sequence: TGTGCCAGTAGTACGACAGGGAATGGGTTGGGCACTGAAGCTTTCTTT. Translating gives CASSTTGNGLGTEAFF.

The chain has TRBV6-5 and TRBJ1-6; D uncertain. V lost 2 bases and J lost 8, with 10 bases in between. The CDR3 runs 14 residues. Germline V gives CDR1 MNHEY, CDR2 SVGAGI. CDR3 bases: TGTGCCAGCAGTTACGTGAACAGAGATTCACCCCTCCACTTT. Protein product: CASSYVNRDSPLHF.

This chain links TRBV5-1 with TRBJ2-5; 7 positions match TRBD2. Per germline, CDR1 SGHRS and CDR2 YFSETQ. The V and J ends lost 4 bases and 0 bases, in that order; junction bases with no gene match: 21. This CDR3 is 20 amino acids long. CDR3 sequence: CASSPFVRDYKILYQETQYF. In DNA form, the CDR3 reads TGCGCCAGCAGCCCGTTCGTCCGGGACTACAAAATACTGTACCAAGAGACCCAGTACTTC.

The chain is built from TRBV5-4 and TRBJ2-3; D ambiguous. Germline assignment: CDR1 SGHNT and CDR2 YYREEE (reference sequence). Trimming shortened V by 1 base and J by 3 bases, and 12 bases separated the two germline ends. This CDR3 has 15 residues. CDR3 DNA sequence: TGTGCCAGCAGCTTGTTCCCTAAAGTAACAGATACGCAGTATTTT. It specifies CASSLFPKVTDTQYF.

The chain recombines TRBV5-1 with TRBJ1-1; D remains ambiguous. Trimming removed 0 bases at V and 2 bases at J, with 17 bases between. The length of the CDR3 is 17 residues. Germline assignment: CDR1 SGHRS and CDR2 YFSETQ. Here the CDR3 DNA reads TGCGCCAGCAGCTTGGATGGCGCGGGCAGACCAAACACTGAAGCTTTCTTT. Translating gives CASSLDGAGRPNTEAFF.

The chain is built from TRBV5-1 and TRBJ2-7; TRBD1 is a possible D gene (5 bases). The length of the CDR3 is 15 residues. Between the trimmed V and J ends, which lost 0 bases and 0 bases, there was a span of 10 bases. Germline V gene lookup returns CDR1 SGHRS and CDR2 YFSETQ. The CDR3 sequence: CASSLEAGSSYEQYF. Here the CDR3 DNA reads TGCGCCAGCAGCTTGGAGGCAGGGTCCTCCTACGAGCAGTACTTC.

This chain links TRBV28 with TRBJ1-1; weak D call: TRBD1 (6 bases). V was trimmed by 8 bases and J by 7 bases, leaving 11 bases between them. Per the germline V gene, CDR1 is MDHEN and CDR2 is SYDVKM. The CDR3 runs 11 residues. In DNA, the CDR3 is TGTGCCAGCGGGGACACCCTTGAAGCTTTCTTT. Its translation is CASGDTLEAFF.

This clone was picked up a small number of times. The rearrangement joins TRBV7-3 to TRBJ1-1; tentatively, D is TRBD1 (5 bases). This CDR3 is built from 13 residues. Germline V gene sequence: CDR1 SGHTA, CDR2 FQGTGA. V was cut by 2 bases and J by 4 bases, with 8 bases left in between. CDR3 protein: CASSLRGSTEAFF. DNA for the CDR3: TGTGCCAGCAGCTTACGGGGGAGCACTGAAGCTTTCTTT. The complete variable domain, with remaining parts taken from reference TRBV7-3 and TRBJ1-1, reads GAGVSQTPSNKVTEKGKYVELRCDPISGHTALYWYRQSLGQGPEFLIYFQGTGAADDSGLPNDRFFAVRPEGSVSTLKIQRTERGDSAVYLCASSLRGSTEAFFGQGTRLTVV.

This clone was observed once. Its ends do not fully match the called genes, so a read error is possible. The J gene is TRBJ2-1, the V gene TRBV5-3, with 12 nucleotides matching TRBD2. TRBV5-3 qualifies as an ORF whose function is uncertain. This CDR3 has 15 residues. The CDR3 nucleotides are TGTGCCGGAAGCCAAGGACTAGCGGGAAACAATGAGCAGTTCTTC. Its translation: CAGSQGLAGNNEQFF.

The chain joins TRBV25-1 to TRBJ2-2; TRBD1 is a possible D gene (5 bases). Trimming cost V 7 bases and J 4 bases, with 13 bases left between them. The CDR3 is 14 amino acids. Germline V lookup: CDR1 MGHDK, CDR2 SYGVNS. This CDR3 is CASINRTSTGELFF. The DNA for the CDR3 is TGTGCCAGCATTAACAGGACGAGCACCGGGGAGCTGTTTTTT.

The gene calls are TRBV19 and TRBJ2-5; 7 bases map to TRBD1. Trimming at V came to 9 bases and at J to 5 bases, leaving 9 bases not matched to a gene. Germline CDR1 and CDR2: LNHDA and SQIVND (reference sequence). The CDR3 consists of 13 residues. The CDR3 loop is CASTGTVRETQYF. Here the CDR3 DNA reads TGTGCCAGCACCGGGACAGTACGTGAGACCCAGTACTTC.

The chain has TRBV18 and TRBJ2-7; TRBD1 matches 7 bases. The V and J ends lost 2 bases and 3 bases, in that order; junction bases with no gene match: 4. The CDR3 is made up of 14 amino acids. Germline values: CDR1 KGHSH, CDR2 LQKENI. The CDR3 sequence: CASSPETGYYEQYF. The CDR3 DNA reads as TGTGCCAGCTCACCAGAGACAGGGTACTACGAGCAGTACTTC.

This chain uses TRBV18 with TRBJ2-1, with 12 bases that match TRBD2. Trimming removed 6 bases from V and 8 bases from J; junction bases left unmatched: 11. The CDR3 totals 16 residues. Germline V CDR1 and CDR2: KGHSH, LQKENI. This CDR3 reads CASSYGLAGMRDEQFF. Here the CDR3 DNA reads TGTGCCAGCTCCTACGGACTAGCGGGAATGAGGGATGAGCAGTTCTTC. Combining the CDR3 with reference TRBV18 and TRBJ2-1 gives the whole variable domain NAGVMQNPRHLVRRRGQEARLRCSPMKGHSHVYWYRQLPEEGLKFMVYLQKENIIDESGMPKERFSAEFPKEGPSILRIQQVVRGDSAAYFCASSYGLAGMRDEQFFGPGTRLTVL.

This chain connects TRBV19 to TRBJ1-2, with D possibly TRBD1 on 5 matching bases. This CDR3 has 13 residues. Per germline, CDR1 LNHDA and CDR2 SQIVND (reference sequence). Trimming left V 3 bases short and J 7 bases short, with 12 bases between. DNA of the CDR3: TGTGCCAGTAGTATTCTGGCGGGGCGTGGCTACACCTTC. Its translation: CASSILAGRGYTF.

The V and J genes are TRBV28 and TRBJ2-7, with D unresolved. CDR3 length: 12 amino acids. V lost 6 bases, J lost 5 bases, and 11 bases lay in between. The germline gives CDR1 MDHEN, CDR2 SYDVKM. The CDR3 loop reads CASREYRDEQYF. Written as DNA, the CDR3 is TGTGCCAGCAGAGAATACCGGGACGAGCAGTACTTC.